These 2 T cell receptor beta chains came from one sample sequenced in a study of shared clonotypes between healthy human individuals. Measured with immunoSEQ multiplex PCR; TCRdb has only the in-frame clones, and not every one. The data show about 770,000 clones, with around 77% seen just once and about 1.7% held by the top ten. Sequencing input: memory CD4+ T cells sorted from blood. Subset in this sample: CD45RA-negative fraction. These receptors all stem from a woman in her thirties in good health.

This clone appeared a single time. This chain connects TRBV20-1 to TRBJ2-7; unclear D gene. The CDR3 is 11 amino acids. V was cut by 6 bases and J by 6 bases, with 12 bases left in between. CDR1 and CDR2 from the germline V gene are DFQATT and SNEGSKA (reference sequence). The DNA for the CDR3 is TGCAGTGCCGAGCGAGAAGGCGAGCAGTACTTC. This encodes CSAEREGEQYF.

This rearrangement joins TRBV7-3 to TRBJ2-1; 7 bases align to TRBD2. V was clipped by 1 base and J by 4 bases; unmatched bases: 4. The germline CDR1 and CDR2 sequences are SGHTA and FQGTGA. The CDR3 totals 15 residues. For the CDR3, the DNA is TGTGCCAGCAGCTTAAACTCACTAGCGTACAATGAGCAGTTCTTC. It is translated as CASSLNSLAYNEQFF.